This T cell receptor (beta chain) was recovered during a study of T cell responses to AZD1222 COVID-19 vaccine. Findings of the study overall: Researchers took repertoire samples only after the peak T cell response had come.

Only in-frame clones appear in the TCRdb table, and some are missing; sequencing was by immunoSEQ multiplex PCR. Here the sample spans 90,000 to 120,000 clones, roughly nine tenths being singletons. Points on this clone: Its specificity is not known.

This sequence originates from an adult in good health. Material: peripheral blood, obtained on day 0 of AZD1222 vaccination.

DNA of the CDR3: TGTGCCAGTAGTCCGGGGACAGGGTTTGGAAACACCATATATTTT. It is translated as CASSPGTGFGNTIYF. The gene calls are TRBV19 and TRBJ1-3; 9 bases align to TRBD1. This CDR3 comprises 15 residues. The V gene end was trimmed by 5 bases and the J gene end by 3 bases; junction bases not matched to a gene: 5. The V gene's germline CDR1 is LNHDA and CDR2 SQIVND (reference sequence).